This T cell receptor beta chain is from a study of blood T cells in healthy people across ages. CDR3 length equals 14 residues. Between the trimmed V and J ends, which lost 1 base and 2 bases, there was a span of 8 bases. In germline, CDR1 is LGHDT, CDR2 YNNKEL (reference sequence). A sample-barcoded 5' primer and a J-beta primer mix were used in a second PCR of roughly 6 to 11 cycles. Each of the samples gave a minimum of 2.5 million paired-end reads that contained CDR3. TCRdb analysed the 5' RACE reads with MiXCR anew, one entry per CDR3 protein. Of 1 million or so distinct CDR3 sequences in the sample, 40% to 50% are singletons; the top ten hold approximately 19%.

This clonotype was obtained from a woman aged 55-70 years in good health. The chain carries TRBV3-1 and TRBJ2-5; maybe TRBD2 (5 bases). The sequenced sample consisted of blood. The CDR3 DNA follows: TGTGCCAGCAGCCAAGGCGGGTTTCAAGAGACCCAGTACTTC. This codes for CASSQGGFQETQYF.